This TCR beta chain was sequenced for a study of shared clonotypes between healthy human individuals. Overall study: Those who served as donors were a couple of women and a few men between the ages of 18 and 49.

Profiled with immunoSEQ multiplex PCR; TCRdb holds only in-frame clones, not every one. The top ten hold around 0.13% of the sample, which has some 2,100,000 clones, roughly 95% seen once. The V gene's germline CDR1 is SGHDT and CDR2 YYEEEE. This CDR3 comprises 15 residues. Trimming cost V 4 bases and J 0 bases, with 12 bases left between them. The chain joins TRBV5-6 to TRBJ2-3; a weak D match, TRBD2 (6 bases). Sequencing was done on a sample of naive CD4+ T cells sorted from blood. Subset defined: CD45RA+ positively selected. The receptor comes from a man between 18 and 35 years old in good health. CDR3 sequence: CASSRETKSTDTQYF. The CDR3 nucleotides read TGTGCCAGCAGCCGGGAGACAAAAAGCACAGATACGCAGTATTTT.